The following is a T cell receptor (beta chain) sequence with its context. What it recognizes is unknown. The CDR3 spans 11 residues. Germline loops: CDR1 SGHNT, CDR2 YENEEA. Germline trimming cut 5 bases from V and 10 bases from J; bases unmatched to any gene: 2. The assay was immunoSEQ multiplex PCR, and TCRdb's table has in-frame clones only and misses some. Counted here are nearly 50,000 clones, about 81% occurring once; the ten biggest clones make up around 7.7%. This sample was included in a study of OX40 agonist ivuxolimab in advanced cancers. Study details: Patients achieving partial responses numbered three: one hepatocellular carcinoma case and two cutaneous melanoma cases.

Study conclusions and caveats: In general, CD8+ T cells held more expanded clones than CD4+ did, on average. Circulating CD4+ and CD8+ T cells showed clonal expansion by week 6 at 0.1 to 3.0 mg/kg.

Here the sequenced sample was CD4+ or CD8+ T cells sorted from blood, taken in a trial of the OX40 agonist ivuxolimab. This rearrangement joins TRBV11-3 to TRBJ2-3; 8 nucleotides agree with TRBD2. The source is an adult with an advanced solid tumor such as melanoma, head and neck, liver or kidney cancer. DNA of the CDR3: TGTGCCAGCAGCCCGGGGGGGGCGCAGTATTTT. It codes for CASSPGGAQYF.